The table lists the clone carrying this T cell receptor (beta chain) with a few counts. No antigen is known for it. The data belong to a study of T cell repertoires in cytomegalovirus infection. The overall study: CMV infection plus the matching HLA type was flagged by public TCR beta signatures. Study outcomes and limitations: HLA-C-restricted CMV-specific TCR beta clonotypes prevailed in the ex vivo response. Of the TCR beta families, the public ones yielded a cumulative frequency that identified carriers of CMV plus the relevant HLA.

Trimming shortened V by 5 bases and J by 6 bases, and 16 bases separated the two germline ends. Germline CDR1 reads SEHNR; CDR2 reads FQNEAQ (reference sequence). This CDR3 has 14 residues. TCRdb fed the reads into MiXCR, producing one record per CDR3 protein. Of more than 650,000 distinct CDR3 sequences in the sample, less than 40% were seen once. The chain joins TRBV7-9 to TRBJ1-1; no clear D gene. Sequencing input: PBMCs. This TCR was sampled from a human donor in good health (CMV status not recorded). Some clones in this sample may be carry-over from other donors' samples. As DNA, the CDR3 is TGTGCCAGCAGCCGGTCACAGATACTGGCTGAAGCTTTCTTT. Its protein is CASSRSQILAEAFF.